The 16 T cell receptor beta chains below all came from one sample that was sequenced in a study of blood T cell repertoires in COVID-19 (TCRdb year 2020). Libraries were constructed by the immunoSEQ multiplex PCR assay. This immuneACCESS table, as held by TCRdb, lists in-frame sequences with V and J called but not all clones. Of the missing ones, under half trace to an unresolved V gene in checked studies; the others have no known cause. The sample data list a few hundred thousand clones, and approximately 90% of these were observed just once. Together, the top ten hold about 8.9% of the sample. Source material: PBMCs or T cells enriched from blood (not recorded which). These receptor sequences come from a woman aged 18-30 years who had recovered from COVID-19.

This chain links TRBV4-2 with TRBJ1-1, with D perhaps matching TRBD1 (5 bases). V shed 1 base and J shed 5 bases, with 11 bases lying between them. The CDR3 loop spans 14 amino acids. CDR1 and CDR2 from the germline V gene are LGHNA and YNFKEQ. CDR3 bases: TGTGCCAGCAGCCAAGGACAGCAGGGTACTGAAGCTTTCTTT. Translated, it gives CASSQGQQGTEAFF.

The chain joins TRBV28 to TRBJ2-7, with D perhaps matching TRBD1 (6 bases). This CDR3 spans 16 amino acids. CDR1 MDHEN and CDR2 SYDVKM come from the germline V gene. Trimming shortened V by 5 bases and J by 3 bases, and 20 bases separated the two germline ends. CDR3 nucleotides: TGTGCCAGCAGTCCCCCGGGACACACTTGGGACTACGAGCAGTACTTC. This translates into CASSPPGHTWDYEQYF.

The chain carries TRBV11-1 and TRBJ1-2; D is unresolved. Germline V lookup: CDR1 SGHAT, CDR2 FQDESV (reference sequence). The CDR3 consists of 15 residues. Trimming removed 5 bases at V and 5 bases at J, with 18 bases between. The chain's CDR3 is CASSHPEARGYGYTF. The CDR3 DNA is TGTGCCAGCAGCCACCCAGAGGCGCGTGGGTATGGCTACACCTTC.

The V and J genes are TRBV19 and TRBJ1-3; the match to TRBD1 covers 7 bases. Germline CDR1 LNHDA, CDR2 SQIVND (reference sequence). This CDR3 region has 13 residues. The trim removed 5 bases at V and 8 bases at J, leaving 6 bases unmatched. CDR3 region: CASSFDREDTIYF. The CDR3 bases are TGTGCCAGTAGTTTCGACAGGGAAGACACCATATATTTT.

This chain connects TRBV9 to TRBJ2-3, with D tentatively TRBD2 (5 bases). In germline, CDR1 is SGDLS, CDR2 YYNGEE. The CDR3 is made up of 15 amino acids. The V end was cut by 0 bases, the J end by 2 bases, with 10 bases between. The CDR3 DNA sequence: TGTGCCAGCAGCGTAGACTCGGGGAACACAGATACGCAGTATTTT. Residues: CASSVDSGNTDTQYF.

This chain connects TRBV10-3 to TRBJ2-1, with TRBD2 matching over 8 bases. The CDR3 totals 13 residues. The V gene's germline CDR1 is ENHRY and CDR2 SYGVKD. V shed 11 bases and J 6 bases; nucleotides not matched to a gene: 9. CDR3 protein: CAAGLGDSNEQFF. DNA for the CDR3: TGTGCCGCGGGACTAGGGGATTCCAATGAGCAGTTCTTC.

This clone was detected only a few times. The chain carries TRBV7-6 and TRBJ2-1, with 10 nucleotides matching TRBD2. Germline CDR1 and CDR2: SGHVS and FNYEAQ. The CDR3 consists of 15 residues. Trimming cost V 1 base and J 4 bases; bases outside gene matches: 1. Here the CDR3 DNA reads TGTGCCAGCAGCTTAGTAGCGGGGGGATACAATGAGCAGTTCTTC. This codes for CASSLVAGGYNEQFF.

The genes are TRBV7-9 and TRBJ2-5, with 7 bases identical to TRBD1. The germline V gene has CDR1 SEHNR and CDR2 FQNEAQ (reference sequence). J was trimmed by 2 bases and V by 0 bases; bases with no gene match: 9. The CDR3 is 17 amino acids. The CDR3 protein is CASSLAGRDREQETQYF. The CDR3 bases are TGTGCCAGCAGCTTAGCTGGACGGGACAGAGAACAAGAGACCCAGTACTTC.

The chain carries TRBV7-3 and TRBJ2-3; maybe TRBD1 (6 bases). V lost 6 bases, J lost 2 bases, and 21 bases lay in between. CDR3 length: 17 residues. Germline V gene lookup returns CDR1 SGHTA and CDR2 FQGTGA. Here the CDR3 reads CASSPRGSKNYTDTQYF. Written as DNA, the CDR3 is TGTGCCAGCAGTCCTAGGGGGTCTAAGAACTACACAGATACGCAGTATTTT.

The chain uses TRBV3-1 (or the pseudogene TRBV3-2) and TRBJ2-7, with D possibly matching TRBD1 (6 bases). The V gene's germline CDR1 is LGHDT and CDR2 YNNKEL (reference sequence). This CDR3 is built from 18 residues. The germline V and J ends were trimmed by 2 bases and 3 bases, with 23 bases remaining between them. CDR3 nucleotide sequence: TGTGCCAGCAGCCAAATGCAAACAACCGGGACACTAAGCTACGAGCAGTACTTC. This translates into CASSQMQTTGTLSYEQYF.

V and J are TRBV11-3 and TRBJ2-7; 9 nucleotides match TRBD1. CDR1 is SGHNT and CDR2 is YENEEA in the germline V gene. The CDR3 is made up of 15 amino acids. Unmatched junction bases numbered 12, after V lost 5 bases and J lost 7 bases. CDR3 in amino acids: CASSPAGTGFREQYF. CDR3 bases: TGTGCCAGCAGCCCAGCCGGGACAGGGTTTCGGGAGCAGTACTTC.

The chain uses TRBV7-3 and TRBJ1-1; D possibly corresponds to TRBD1 (5 bases). Germline CDR1 reads SGHTA; CDR2 reads FQGTGA. This CDR3 has 13 amino acids. The V end was cut by 5 bases, the J end by 3 bases, with 10 bases between. Here the CDR3 reads CASSRGRDTEAFF. CDR3 nucleotide sequence: TGTGCCAGCAGCCGGGGGAGGGACACTGAAGCTTTCTTT.

The V and J genes are TRBV7-9 and TRBJ2-1, with 8 positions matching TRBD2. The CDR3 extends over 14 amino acids. Trimming took 3 bases from V and 7 from J; bases not matched to a gene: 5. Germline-derived CDR1 and CDR2 are SEHNR and FQNEAQ (reference sequence). CDR3 loop: CASSLGLVGNEQFF. The CDR3 DNA reads TGTGCCAGCAGCTTGGGACTAGTGGGGAATGAGCAGTTCTTC. Full variable domain (rest looked up from reference TRBV7-9 and TRBJ2-1): DTGVSQNPRHKITKRGQNVTFRCDPISEHNRLYWYRQTLGQGPEFLTYFQNEAQLEKSRLLSDRFSAERPKGSFSTLEIQRTEQGDSAMYLCASSLGLVGNEQFFGPGTRLTVL.

The V call is TRBV19, the J call TRBJ1-1; D gene unclear. V gave up 3 bases and J gave up 3 bases, with 11 bases separating them. The CDR3 extends over 14 amino acids. Germline loops: CDR1 LNHDA, CDR2 SQIVND (reference sequence). CDR3 nucleotide sequence: TGTGCCAGTAGTATTGGAGTTAAGTACACTGAAGCTTTCTTT. Protein sequence: CASSIGVKYTEAFF.

This clone was found a few times. CDR3 residues: CASSQEGGLAGVPQYF. As DNA, the CDR3 is TGCGCCAGCAGCCAAGAAGGAGGGCTAGCGGGAGTGCCCCAGTACTTC. This chain uses TRBV4-1 with TRBJ2-7, with 10 positions matching TRBD2. Germline CDR1 MGHRA, CDR2 YSYEKL. The length of the CDR3 is 16 residues. V trimming: 0 bases; J trimming: 10 bases; junction bases outside the gene matches: 12.

The chain joins TRBV5-1 to TRBJ1-1; TRBD1 might be the D (5 bases). This CDR3 spans 14 amino acids. Germline CDR1 SGHRS, CDR2 YFSETQ. Trimming cost V 5 bases and J 3 bases, with 14 bases left between them. The CDR3 bases are TGCGCCAGCAGTCTGCAGGGTCCGGACACTGAAGCTTTCTTT. The encoded protein is CASSLQGPDTEAFF.